This TCR beta chain emerged from a study of blood T cell repertoires in COVID-19. Overall study: Samples taken during acute and convalescent COVID-19 were collected in the United States, Italy and Spain. T cells, B-cell-depleted T cells, or PBMCs provided the cDNA or gDNA that served as material.

In the original analysis: By means of reference gene primer amplification, nucleated cell counts were estimated. TCRdb's copy holds only in-frame clones and misses some; the assay was immunoSEQ multiplex PCR. The V and J calls and clone size were taken over from that table, and D and trimming were inferred from the DNA. The data hold a few hundred thousand clones, with around 84% observed a single time. CDR1 and CDR2 from the germline V gene are LGHDT and YNNKEL (reference sequence). With V trimmed by 4 bases and J by 0 bases, 2 bases remained unmatched. The CDR3 contains 14 residues. The J gene is TRBJ1-1, the V gene TRBV3-1 (or the pseudogene TRBV3-2); 7 bases line up with TRBD1. The sample was peripheral blood. This TCR was recovered from a woman between 40 and 50 years old who had recovered from COVID-19. The CDR3 DNA sequence: TGTGCCAGCAGCCTGGGACAGCTGAACACTGAAGCTTTCTTT. This codes for CASSLGQLNTEAFF.